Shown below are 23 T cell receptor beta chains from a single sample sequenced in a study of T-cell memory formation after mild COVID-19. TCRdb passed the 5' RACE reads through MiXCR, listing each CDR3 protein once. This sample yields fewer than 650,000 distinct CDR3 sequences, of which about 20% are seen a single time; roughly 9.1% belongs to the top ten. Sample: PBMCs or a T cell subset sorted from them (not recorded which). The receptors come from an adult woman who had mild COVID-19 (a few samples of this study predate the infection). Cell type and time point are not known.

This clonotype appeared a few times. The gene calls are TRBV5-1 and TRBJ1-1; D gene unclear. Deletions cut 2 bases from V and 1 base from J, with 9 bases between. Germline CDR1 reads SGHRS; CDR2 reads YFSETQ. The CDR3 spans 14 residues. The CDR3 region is CASSFEGRNTEAFF. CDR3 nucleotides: TGCGCCAGCAGCTTCGAGGGCCGGAACACTGAAGCTTTCTTT.

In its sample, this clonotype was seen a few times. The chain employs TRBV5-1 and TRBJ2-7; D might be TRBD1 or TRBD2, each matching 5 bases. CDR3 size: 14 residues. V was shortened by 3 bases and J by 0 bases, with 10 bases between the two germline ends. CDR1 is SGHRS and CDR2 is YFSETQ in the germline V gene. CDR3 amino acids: CASSSGRSSYEQYF. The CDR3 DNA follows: TGCGCCAGCAGCTCGGGACGCAGCTCCTACGAGCAGTACTTC.

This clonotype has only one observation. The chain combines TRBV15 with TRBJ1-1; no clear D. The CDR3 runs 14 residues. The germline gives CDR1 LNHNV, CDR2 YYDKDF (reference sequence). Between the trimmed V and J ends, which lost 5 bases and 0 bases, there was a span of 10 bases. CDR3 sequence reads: CATSEDLMNTEAFF. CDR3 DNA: TGTGCCACCAGCGAGGATCTTATGAACACTGAAGCTTTCTTT.

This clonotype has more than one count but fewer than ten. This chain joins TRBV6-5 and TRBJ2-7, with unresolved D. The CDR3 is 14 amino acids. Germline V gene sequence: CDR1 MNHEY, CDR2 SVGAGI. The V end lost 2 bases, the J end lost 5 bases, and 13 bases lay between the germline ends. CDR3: CASSYALDRDEQYF. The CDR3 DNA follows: TGTGCCAGCAGTTACGCCCTGGACCGGGACGAGCAGTACTTC.

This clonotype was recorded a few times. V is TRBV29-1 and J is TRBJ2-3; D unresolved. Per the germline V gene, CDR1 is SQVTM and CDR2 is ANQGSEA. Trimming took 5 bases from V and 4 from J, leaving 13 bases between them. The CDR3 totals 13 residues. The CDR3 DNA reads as TGCAGCGTTTTTGGGGTAAAGGCAGATACGCAGTATTTT. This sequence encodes CSVFGVKADTQYF.

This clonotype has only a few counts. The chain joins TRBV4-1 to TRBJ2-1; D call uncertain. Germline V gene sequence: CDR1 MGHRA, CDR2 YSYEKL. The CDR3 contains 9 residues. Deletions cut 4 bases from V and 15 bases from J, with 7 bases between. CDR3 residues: CASSLLGFF. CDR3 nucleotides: TGCGCCAGCAGCCTCCTGGGGTTCTTC.

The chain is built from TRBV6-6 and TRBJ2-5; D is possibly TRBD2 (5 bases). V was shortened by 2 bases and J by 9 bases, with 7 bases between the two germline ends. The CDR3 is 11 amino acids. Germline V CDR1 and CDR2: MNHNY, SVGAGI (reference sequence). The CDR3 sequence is CASSYMEAQYF. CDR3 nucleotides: TGTGCCAGCAGTTACATGGAGGCCCAGTACTTC.

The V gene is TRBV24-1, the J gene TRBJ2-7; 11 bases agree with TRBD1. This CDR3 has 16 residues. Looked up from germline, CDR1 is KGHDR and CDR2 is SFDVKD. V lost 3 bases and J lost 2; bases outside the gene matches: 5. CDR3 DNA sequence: TGTGCCACCAGTGATATAGGGACAGGGGGACCCTACGAGCAGTACTTC. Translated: CATSDIGTGGPYEQYF.

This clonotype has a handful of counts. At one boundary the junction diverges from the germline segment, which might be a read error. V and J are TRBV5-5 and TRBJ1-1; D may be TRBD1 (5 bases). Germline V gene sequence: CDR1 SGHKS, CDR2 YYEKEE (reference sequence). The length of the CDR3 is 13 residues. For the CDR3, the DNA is TGTGCCAGCAGGTCCGGGGGGAACCCTGAAGCTTTCTTT. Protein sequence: CASRSGGNPEAFF.

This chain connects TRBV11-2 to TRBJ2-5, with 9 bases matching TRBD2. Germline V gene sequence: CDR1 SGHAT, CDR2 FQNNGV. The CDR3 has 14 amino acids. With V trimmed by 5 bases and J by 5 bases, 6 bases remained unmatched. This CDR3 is CASSVSGSWETQYF. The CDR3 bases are TGTGCCAGCAGCGTTAGCGGGAGCTGGGAGACCCAGTACTTC.

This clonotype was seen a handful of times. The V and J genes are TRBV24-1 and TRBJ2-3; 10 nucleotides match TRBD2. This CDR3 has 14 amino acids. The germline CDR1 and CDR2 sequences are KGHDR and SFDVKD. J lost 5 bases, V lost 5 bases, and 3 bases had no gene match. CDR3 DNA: TGTGCCACCAGTGTGAAGCGGGGGGGAGATACGCAGTATTTT. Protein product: CATSVKRGGDTQYF.

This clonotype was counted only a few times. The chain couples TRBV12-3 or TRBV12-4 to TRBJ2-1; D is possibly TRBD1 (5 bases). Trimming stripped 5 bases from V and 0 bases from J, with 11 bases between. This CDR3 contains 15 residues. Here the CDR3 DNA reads TGTGCCAGCAGTCATCGACAGCTCTCCTACAATGAGCAGTTCTTC. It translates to CASSHRQLSYNEQFF.

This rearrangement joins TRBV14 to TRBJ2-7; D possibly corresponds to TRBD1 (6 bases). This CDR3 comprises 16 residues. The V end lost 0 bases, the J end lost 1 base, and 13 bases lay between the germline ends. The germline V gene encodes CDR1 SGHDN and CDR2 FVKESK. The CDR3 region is CASSQDLGATSYEQYF. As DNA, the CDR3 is TGTGCCAGCAGCCAAGATCTGGGGGCGACATCCTACGAGCAGTACTTC.

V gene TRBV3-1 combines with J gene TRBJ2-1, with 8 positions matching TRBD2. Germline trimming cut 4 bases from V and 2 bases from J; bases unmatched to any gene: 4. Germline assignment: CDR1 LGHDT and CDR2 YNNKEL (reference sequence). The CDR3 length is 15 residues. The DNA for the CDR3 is TGTGCCAGCAGCCTCCGCGGGGGGACCTACAATGAGCAGTTCTTC. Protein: CASSLRGGTYNEQFF.

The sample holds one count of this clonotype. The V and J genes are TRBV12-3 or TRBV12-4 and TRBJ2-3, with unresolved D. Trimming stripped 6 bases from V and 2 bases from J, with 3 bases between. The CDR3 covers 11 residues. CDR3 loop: CASRVTDTQYF. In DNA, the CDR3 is TGTGCCAGCAGAGTCACAGATACGCAGTATTTT.

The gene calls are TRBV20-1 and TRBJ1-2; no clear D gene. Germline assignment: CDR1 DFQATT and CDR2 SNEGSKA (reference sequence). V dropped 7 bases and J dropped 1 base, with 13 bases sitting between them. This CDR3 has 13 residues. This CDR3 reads CSVAPQVNYGYTF. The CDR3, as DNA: TGCAGTGTCGCCCCTCAAGTTAACTATGGCTACACCTTC.

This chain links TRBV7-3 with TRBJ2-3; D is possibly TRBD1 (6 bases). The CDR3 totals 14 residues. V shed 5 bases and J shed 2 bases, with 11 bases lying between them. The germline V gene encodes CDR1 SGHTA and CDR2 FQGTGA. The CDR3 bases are TGTGCCAGCAGCCCCAGGGGACCCACAGATACGCAGTATTTT. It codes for CASSPRGPTDTQYF.

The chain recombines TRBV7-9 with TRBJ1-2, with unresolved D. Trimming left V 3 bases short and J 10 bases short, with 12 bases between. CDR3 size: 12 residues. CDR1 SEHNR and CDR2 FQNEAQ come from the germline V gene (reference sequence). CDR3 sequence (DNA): TGTGCCAGCAGCTTGACCGGTGTCGACTACACCTTC. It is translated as CASSLTGVDYTF.

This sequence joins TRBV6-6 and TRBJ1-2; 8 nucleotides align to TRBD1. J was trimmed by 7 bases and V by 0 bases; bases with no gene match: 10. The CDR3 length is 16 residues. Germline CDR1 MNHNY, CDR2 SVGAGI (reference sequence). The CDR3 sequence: CASSYSPFDRGSGYTF. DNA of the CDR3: TGTGCCAGCAGTTACTCCCCCTTCGACAGGGGAAGTGGCTACACCTTC.

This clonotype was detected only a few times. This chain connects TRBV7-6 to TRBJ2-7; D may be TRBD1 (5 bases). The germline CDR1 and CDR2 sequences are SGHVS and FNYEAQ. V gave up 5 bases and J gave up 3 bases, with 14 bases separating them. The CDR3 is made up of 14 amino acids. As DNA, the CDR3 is TGTGCCAGCAGCCTAGGGGAACGCTACTACGAGCAGTACTTC. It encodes CASSLGERYYEQYF.

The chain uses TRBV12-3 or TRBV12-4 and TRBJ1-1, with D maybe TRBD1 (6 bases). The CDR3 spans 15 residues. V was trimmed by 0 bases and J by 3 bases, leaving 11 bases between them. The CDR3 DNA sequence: TGTGCCAGCAGTTTAGCTTTAGGGGGGCACACTGAAGCTTTCTTT. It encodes CASSLALGGHTEAFF.

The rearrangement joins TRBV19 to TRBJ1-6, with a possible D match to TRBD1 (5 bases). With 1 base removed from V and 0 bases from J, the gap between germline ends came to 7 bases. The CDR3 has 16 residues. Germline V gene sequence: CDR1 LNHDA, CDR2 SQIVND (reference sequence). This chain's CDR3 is CASSIGDFSYNSPLHF. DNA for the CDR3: TGTGCCAGTAGTATAGGGGACTTCTCCTATAATTCACCCCTCCACTTT.

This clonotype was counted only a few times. DNA for the CDR3: TGTGCCATCAGTGCTCCGGAACTTGGAAACACCATATATTTT. Translating gives CAISAPELGNTIYF. The chain is built from TRBV10-3 and TRBJ1-3; D is unresolved. This CDR3 spans 14 amino acids. Germline CDR1 and CDR2: ENHRY and SYGVKD. Trimming removed 4 bases at V and 3 bases at J, with 10 bases between.